This is a list of T cell receptor beta chains from one sample in a study of cytomegalovirus exposure and HLA in healthy donors. Data came from immunoSEQ multiplex PCR; TCRdb stores just in-frame clones and leaves some out. The sample lists about 130,000 clones, around four fifths seen once, with around 9.9% in the top ten. The sequencing input was PBMCs. Source of these receptors: a man aged 25-45 years in good health and CMV-seropositive. Both conserved end residues are part of each CDR3. The order of the fields is V gene, J gene, CDR3 protein.

v_gene: TRBV6-1
j_gene: TRBJ1-1
CDR3aa: CASRVNRDRGLFF

v_gene: TRBV27
j_gene: TRBJ2-1
CDR3aa: CASSPDRDSYNEQFF

v_gene: TRBV10-1
j_gene: TRBJ2-5
CDR3aa: CASTDRVGETQYF

v_gene: TRBV9
j_gene: TRBJ2-7
CDR3aa: CASSPPVGQAGEQYF

v_gene: TRBV11-2
j_gene: TRBJ1-5
CDR3aa: CASSFRGQDNQPQHF

v_gene: TRBV2
j_gene: TRBJ1-5
CDR3aa: CASSPGTGYRQPQHF

v_gene: TRBV28
j_gene: TRBJ2-2
CDR3aa: CASSNGGPNTGELFF

v_gene: TRBV7-9
j_gene: TRBJ2-7
CDR3aa: CASSLGTGGAYEQYF

v_gene: TRBV18
j_gene: TRBJ1-2
CDR3aa: CASSPTYGTENGYTF

v_gene: TRBV30
j_gene: TRBJ1-1
CDR3aa: CAWDGRGGTEAFF

v_gene: TRBV5-1
j_gene: TRBJ2-7
CDR3aa: CASSLAGGLAGYEQYF

v_gene: TRBV6-6
j_gene: TRBJ1-1
CDR3aa: CASMGRGNTEAFF

v_gene: TRBV6-4
j_gene: TRBJ2-1
CDR3aa: CASSDVCWDGILTGTSPDNEQFF

v_gene: TRBV6-5
j_gene: TRBJ1-5
CDR3aa: CASSRKPQGVQPQHF

v_gene: TRBV7-9
j_gene: TRBJ2-2
CDR3aa: CASSSPARGFTGELFF

v_gene: TRBV6-1
j_gene: NA
CDR3aa: CASLSGQAYEQYF

v_gene: TRBV28
j_gene: TRBJ2-7
CDR3aa: CASSSTPSSYEQYF

v_gene: TRBV9
j_gene: TRBJ2-3
CDR3aa: CASSVGAYSTDTQYF

v_gene: TRBV11-2
j_gene: TRBJ2-3
CDR3aa: CASSLIGSRYGTDTQYF

v_gene: TRBV10-3
j_gene: TRBJ2-7
CDR3aa: CAISEYADYEQYF

v_gene: TRBV6-4
j_gene: TRBJ2-2
CDR3aa: CASSGGTGSETGELFF